These 30 T cell receptor beta chains share one sample of origin, sequenced in a study of Graves' ophthalmopathy and Graves' hyperthyroidism. Amplification from RNA transcripts yielded the TCR beta CDR3 regions. HTBI-primed first-round RT-PCR preceded second-round multiplex PCR. TCRdb used MiXCR to reprocess the multiplex PCR reads, holding one entry per CDR3 protein. Of about 390,000 distinct CDR3 sequences in the sample, 17% were seen once. What was sequenced was peripheral blood. These receptors originate from an adult woman with stable Graves' hyperthyroidism.

This clonotype was picked up a small number of times. V gene TRBV13 combines with J gene TRBJ1-1, with 7 bases identical to TRBD1. The CDR3 spans 15 residues. The germline CDR1 and CDR2 sequences are PRHDT and FYEKMQ (reference sequence). With 0 bases clipped from V and 1 base from J, the junction kept 2 bases outside the gene matches. The CDR3 DNA reads as TGTGCCAGCAGCTTAGGGACAGGGAGGAACACTGAAGCTTTCTTT. Protein sequence: CASSLGTGRNTEAFF.

Ten or more counts support this clonotype. The chain combines TRBV5-5 with TRBJ2-2, with D perhaps being TRBD1 or TRBD2 (5 bases each). CDR1 is SGHKS, CDR2 YYEKEE, per germline (reference sequence). V gave up 1 base and J gave up 0 bases, with 10 bases separating them. The CDR3 is made up of 16 amino acids. The CDR3 loop reads CASSLYQGANTGELFF. DNA for the CDR3: TGTGCCAGCAGCTTGTATCAGGGAGCGAACACCGGGGAGCTGTTTTTT.

This clonotype was seen ten or more times. The V and J genes are TRBV5-1 and TRBJ2-5; D remains unclear. Germline CDR1 is SGHRS and CDR2 is YFSETQ. The germline V and J ends were trimmed by 0 bases and 3 bases, with 9 bases remaining between them. This CDR3 is 14 amino acids long. CDR3 sequence reads: CASSLGHGEETQYF. CDR3 DNA sequence: TGCGCCAGCAGCTTGGGTCACGGAGAAGAGACCCAGTACTTC.

This clonotype was observed many times. V is TRBV10-3 and J is TRBJ1-1; 8 nucleotides line up with TRBD1. V lost 6 bases and J lost 1; bases outside the gene matches: 4. The germline V gene encodes CDR1 ENHRY and CDR2 SYGVKD. The CDR3 totals 14 residues. The CDR3, as DNA: TGTGCCATCAGCTCAGGGGGCAGGAACACTGAAGCTTTCTTT. Translating it yields CAISSGGRNTEAFF.

This clonotype was found many times. The CDR3 nucleotides are TGTGCCAGCAGGCAGGGAGATCAGCCCCAGCATTTT. As protein: CASRQGDQPQHF. The V and J genes are TRBV6-1 and TRBJ1-5; tentatively, D is TRBD1 (5 bases). V dropped 6 bases and J dropped 5 bases, with 8 bases sitting between them. Germline V CDR1 and CDR2: MNHNS, SASEGT. The CDR3 runs 12 residues.

This clonotype was detected ten times or more. This chain joins TRBV24-1 and TRBJ2-7; tentatively, D is TRBD1 (6 bases). Trimming removed 7 bases at V and 5 bases at J, with 8 bases between. The CDR3 totals 11 residues. The germline V gene has CDR1 KGHDR and CDR2 SFDVKD. CDR3 protein: CATRAGDEQYF. CDR3 DNA: TGTGCCACCAGGGCAGGGGACGAGCAGTACTTC.

The chain combines TRBV6-1 with TRBJ1-1, with no clear D. V was shortened by 4 bases and J by 4 bases, with 10 bases between the two germline ends. The CDR3 is made up of 13 amino acids. Germline V gene lookup returns CDR1 MNHNS and CDR2 SASEGT. Written as DNA, the CDR3 is TGTGCCAGCAGTGGAAAAGTTGGCACTGAAGCTTTCTTT. It encodes CASSGKVGTEAFF.

This clonotype was seen repeatedly, ten times or more. V and J are TRBV5-6 and TRBJ2-7; 7 positions agree with TRBD2. The junction had 8 bases not matched to a gene; V was cut back by 6 bases and J by 2 bases. CDR1 and CDR2 (germline): SGHDT, YYEEEE. This CDR3 is 14 amino acids long. In nucleotides, the CDR3 is TGTGCCAGCAACGTTGGGGGGGATCCCTACGAGCAGTACTTC. This sequence encodes CASNVGGDPYEQYF. Using reference TRBV5-6 and TRBJ2-7 for the parts outside the CDR3, the full variable domain is DAGVTQSPTHLIKTRGQQVTLRCSPKSGHDTVSWYQQALGQGPQFIFQYYEEEERQRGNFPDRFSGHQFPNYSSELNVNALLLGDSALYLCASNVGGDPYEQYFGPGTRLTVT.

To note about this clonotype: At one end, the junction sequence differs from germline, possibly due to a read error. CDR3 in amino acids: CACSDYRDQAFF. CDR3 bases: TGTGCCTGCAGCGATTACCGGGACCAGGCTTTCTTT. The J gene is TRBJ1-1, the V gene TRBV11-2; tentatively, D is TRBD1 (5 bases). CDR3 size: 12 residues. Germline values: CDR1 SGHAT, CDR2 FQNNGV.

This clonotype has a count of ten or more. This chain connects TRBV12-3 or TRBV12-4 to TRBJ1-5; D is ambiguous. The CDR3 has 13 amino acids. V gave up 0 bases and J gave up 7 bases, with 7 bases separating them. CDR3: CASSLAHGQPQHF. Written as DNA, the CDR3 is TGTGCCAGCAGTTTAGCCCACGGGCAGCCCCAGCATTTT.

Turning to this clonotype: The junction and the germline gene differ at one end; a read error may be behind it. The V call is TRBV6-2 or TRBV6-3, the J call TRBJ2-5; perhaps D is TRBD1 or TRBD2 (5 bases each). Germline lookup yields CDR1 MNHEY and CDR2 SVGEGT. This CDR3 is built from 16 residues. CDR3 protein: CASSYLLGRSQETEDF. In nucleotides, the CDR3 is TGTGCCAGCAGTTACCTCTTGGGACGGAGCCAAGAGACCGAAGACTTC.

The sample holds many counts of this clonotype. This sequence joins TRBV4-2 and TRBJ2-2; 8 bases map to TRBD1. This CDR3 has 16 residues. The J segment lost 1 base and the V segment lost 1 base, leaving 2 bases of the junction unmatched. The germline gives CDR1 LGHNA, CDR2 YNFKEQ. CDR3 in amino acids: CASSQAQGGNTGELFF. The CDR3 DNA is TGTGCCAGCAGCCAAGCACAGGGGGGGAACACCGGGGAGCTGTTTTTT.

This clonotype was recorded at least ten times. This chain joins TRBV28 and TRBJ1-6; perhaps TRBD1 as D (5 bases). The CDR3 has 14 residues. The ends were cut back, 4 bases at V and 9 bases at J, with 13 bases in the middle. Per germline, CDR1 MDHEN and CDR2 SYDVKM. The CDR3 DNA reads as TGTGCCAGCAGTTATCAGGGTTTGTCTTCACCCCTCCACTTT. Its protein product is CASSYQGLSSPLHF. The full variable domain, rest sourced from reference TRBV28 and TRBJ1-6, is DVKVTQSSRYLVKRTGEKVFLECVQDMDHENMFWYRQDPGLGLRLIYFSYDVKMKEKGDIPEGYSVSREKKERFSLILESASTNQTSMYLCASSYQGLSSPLHFGNGTRLTVT.

This clonotype has a count of ten or more. The chain has TRBV12-3 or TRBV12-4 and TRBJ1-6, with D possibly TRBD1 on 6 matching bases. Between the trimmed V and J ends, which lost 7 bases and 10 bases, there was a span of 14 bases. The CDR3 has 13 amino acids. The CDR3 region has the DNA TGTGCCAGCACGGGACAAACGAGCTCACCCCTCCACTTT. Its translation is CASTGQTSSPLHF.

This clonotype was observed at least ten times. The chain employs TRBV20-1 and TRBJ1-3, with D possibly being TRBD1 (5 bases). The CDR3 spans 15 residues. Germline V gives CDR1 DFQATT, CDR2 SNEGSKA (reference sequence). V lost 3 bases and J lost 0, with 12 bases in between. The DNA of the CDR3 is TGCAGTGCTAGCCAGGGAGGAGACTCTGGAAACACCATATATTTT. Translated, it gives CSASQGGDSGNTIYF.

This clonotype was recorded many times. The chain uses TRBV27 and TRBJ2-7; 8 nucleotides line up with TRBD1. The germline CDR1 and CDR2 sequences are MNHEY and SMNVEV (reference sequence). V lost 5 bases to trimming and J lost 6 bases; unmatched junction nucleotides: 12. The CDR3 totals 15 residues. CDR3 amino acids: CASSHRGSPVFEQYF. The CDR3 DNA sequence: TGTGCCAGCAGTCACAGGGGGTCCCCAGTGTTCGAGCAGTACTTC.

This clonotype was observed at least ten times. The DNA of the CDR3 is TGTGCCAGCACCCAAGTAGGAGCAGGGACTTATAGCAATCAGCCCCAGCATTTT. It is translated as CASTQVGAGTYSNQPQHF. The rearrangement joins TRBV6-2 or TRBV6-3 to TRBJ1-5; tentatively, D is TRBD1 (5 bases). The germline CDR1 and CDR2 sequences are MNHEY and SVGEGT. The CDR3 contains 18 residues. With 7 bases removed from V and 0 bases from J, the gap between germline ends came to 22 bases.

This clonotype was seen repeatedly, ten times or more. The chain joins TRBV2 to TRBJ1-1, with no clear D. The germline V gene has CDR1 SNHLY and CDR2 FYNNEI. Trimming removed 8 bases at V and 1 base at J, with 8 bases between. The CDR3 has 12 residues. As DNA, the CDR3 is TGTGCCAGCCAGGACTCGAACACTGAAGCTTTCTTT. Protein: CASQDSNTEAFF.

This clonotype was seen at least ten times. J is TRBJ1-5 and V is TRBV6-2 or TRBV6-3; D is ambiguous. This CDR3 spans 12 amino acids. Per germline, CDR1 MNHEY and CDR2 SVGEGT. Between the trimmed V and J ends, which lost 1 base and 10 bases, there was a span of 8 bases. CDR3 in amino acids: CASSYYPYPQHF. CDR3 DNA sequence: TGTGCCAGCAGTTACTATCCATATCCCCAGCATTTT.

Ten or more counts support this clonotype. The chain employs TRBV29-1 and TRBJ2-6, with D possibly TRBD2 on 6 matching bases. This CDR3 comprises 17 residues. CDR1 is SQVTM and CDR2 is ANQGSEA in the germline V gene. Trimming removed 2 bases at V and 0 bases at J, with 14 bases between. CDR3 region: CSVEMGLSGSGANVLTF. Written as DNA, the CDR3 is TGCAGCGTTGAAATGGGACTTTCCGGCTCTGGGGCCAACGTCCTGACTTTC.

For this clonotype: A read error may be the cause here, since a much bigger clone is one base away. The CDR3 reads CASSLQGLTSYDQYF. CDR3 nucleotides: TGTGCCAGCAGTTTACAGGGACTTACATCCTACGATCAGTACTTC. The gene calls are TRBV28 and TRBJ2-7; possibly TRBD2 for D (6 bases). Per germline, CDR1 MDHEN and CDR2 SYDVKM. This CDR3 spans 15 amino acids.

This clonotype has a count of ten or more. This sequence joins TRBV6-1 and TRBJ2-2, with 9 bases lining up with TRBD2. Looked up from germline, CDR1 is MNHNS and CDR2 is SASEGT. The CDR3 sequence is 15 residues long. Losses at the gene ends were 6 bases for V and 4 bases for J; bases not matched to a gene: 6. The CDR3 here is CASRTTSGFTGELFF. CDR3 DNA: TGTGCCAGCAGAACTACTAGCGGGTTCACCGGGGAGCTGTTTTTT.

In its sample, this clonotype was seen a few times. The genes are TRBV12-3 or TRBV12-4 and TRBJ1-1; unclear D gene. Trimming removed 10 bases at V and 5 bases at J, with 11 bases between. This CDR3 is built from 11 residues. The CDR3 protein is CATGVGTEAFF. In DNA, the CDR3 is TGTGCCACCGGGGTGGGGACTGAAGCTTTCTTT.

There are a few counts of this clonotype. The chain couples TRBV14 to TRBJ2-7; 7 bases are a match to TRBD2. V was clipped by 4 bases and J by 4 bases; unmatched bases: 10. This CDR3 is 15 amino acids long. Germline V gene lookup returns CDR1 SGHDN and CDR2 FVKESK. CDR3 sequence reads: CASSPGPAGIYEQYF. The CDR3 region has the DNA TGTGCCAGCAGCCCAGGACCAGCGGGGATATACGAGCAGTACTTC.

This clonotype appeared many times. The chain couples TRBV10-3 to TRBJ1-1; 7 bases align to TRBD1. Germline V gene data show CDR1 as ENHRY and CDR2 as SYGVKD. Trimming cost V 5 bases and J 3 bases; bases outside gene matches: 9. This CDR3 is 15 amino acids long. The DNA of the CDR3 is TGTGCCATCAGTCGAGACAGGGTCGGGGACACTGAAGCTTTCTTT. This gives the protein CAISRDRVGDTEAFF.

This clonotype was observed many times. This rearrangement joins TRBV20-1 to TRBJ2-4; TRBD2 matches at 9 bases. CDR3 length: 17 amino acids. Germline CDR1 reads DFQATT; CDR2 reads SNEGSKA (reference sequence). After removal of 0 bases from V and 1 base from J, the junction contained 7 bases not matched to a gene. Here the CDR3 reads CSARDLGLAGAKNIQYF. In DNA, the CDR3 is TGCAGTGCTAGAGATCTAGGCCTAGCGGGGGCCAAAAACATTCAGTACTTC.

At least ten counts were recorded for this clonotype. The rearrangement uses TRBV11-2 and TRBJ2-7; no definite D call. Germline loops: CDR1 SGHAT, CDR2 FQNNGV. The CDR3 contains 14 residues. V lost 5 bases and J lost 2, with 13 bases in between. For the CDR3, the DNA is TGTGCCAGCAGCCCGTTTGGCTGGGCCTACGAGCAGTACTTC. Its protein is CASSPFGWAYEQYF.

The chain combines TRBV19 with TRBJ2-1; TRBD2 matches 7 bases. The CDR3 is made up of 13 amino acids. Trimming took 5 bases from V and 6 from J; bases not matched to a gene: 4. Germline V lookup: CDR1 LNHDA, CDR2 SQIVND (reference sequence). Here the CDR3 DNA reads TGTGCCAGTAGTGCAGGACTAGTCAATGAGCAGTTCTTC. Protein product: CASSAGLVNEQFF. Together with reference TRBV19 and TRBJ2-1, the CDR3 gives the full variable domain: DGGITQSPKYLFRKEGQNVTLSCEQNLNHDAMYWYRQDPGQGLRLIYYSQIVNDFQKGDIAEGYSVSREKKESFPLTVTSAQKNPTAFYLCASSAGLVNEQFFGPGTRLTVL.

The chain employs TRBV6-4 and TRBJ2-2; tentative D call: TRBD1 (5 bases). V lost 2 bases and J 6 bases, leaving 13 bases between the germline ends. The CDR3 has 15 residues. CDR1 MRHNA and CDR2 SNTAGT come from the germline V gene. The CDR3 protein is CASSDRPSGPGELFF. The CDR3 nucleotides read TGTGCCAGCAGTGACCGGCCATCAGGGCCCGGGGAGCTGTTTTTT.

In this sample, this clonotype turned up many times. Here the CDR3 reads CASTDTPNQPQHF. CDR3 bases: TGTGCCAGCACCGACACACCCAATCAGCCCCAGCATTTT. The chain employs TRBV12-3 or TRBV12-4 and TRBJ1-5, with unresolved D. V was shortened by 7 bases and J by 3 bases, with 10 bases between the two germline ends. This CDR3 spans 13 amino acids.